The 10 T cell receptor beta chains below were found in one sample sequenced in a study of identical twins. Each CDR3 protein gets one entry after TCRdb re-called the 5' RACE reads with MiXCR. The sample contains around 670,000 distinct CDR3 sequences, 6% to 6.5% of which appear only once. Material: naive T cells sorted from blood. These receptors were taken from a man aged 18 to 29 in good health.

This clonotype occurred many times. The chain links TRBV15 to TRBJ2-7; D may be TRBD2 (5 bases). Per germline, CDR1 LNHNV and CDR2 YYDKDF (reference sequence). This CDR3 contains 16 residues. V dropped 0 bases and J dropped 0 bases, with 12 bases sitting between them. CDR3 in amino acids: CATSRDIALSSYEQYF. The CDR3 DNA follows: TGTGCCACCAGCAGAGACATAGCGCTGAGCTCCTACGAGCAGTACTTC.

CDR3 sequence reads: CASTPGHPDVNEQFF. The CDR3 bases are TGTGCCAGCACCCCGGGACACCCGGACGTGAATGAGCAGTTCTTC. The chain is built from TRBV2 and TRBJ2-1; tentatively, D is TRBD1 (6 bases). The CDR3 consists of 15 residues. Germline assignment: CDR1 SNHLY and CDR2 FYNNEI. V lost 7 bases and J lost 7, with 20 bases in between. Supplemented by reference TRBV2 and TRBJ2-1, the full variable domain reads EPEVTQTPSHQVTQMGQEVILRCVPISNHLYFYWYRQILGQKVEFLVSFYNNEISEKSEIFDDQFSVERPDGSNFTLKIRSTKLEDSAMYFCASTPGHPDVNEQFFGPGTRLTVL.

This clonotype was recorded at least ten times. The chain joins TRBV29-1 to TRBJ2-1; D is unclear. Germline V gene data show CDR1 as SQVTM and CDR2 as ANQGSEA. The V end was cut by 4 bases, the J end by 2 bases, with 12 bases between. The length of the CDR3 is 14 residues. CDR3 amino acids: CSVGTRFAYNEQFF. In DNA form, the CDR3 reads TGCAGCGTTGGGACGAGGTTCGCCTACAATGAGCAGTTCTTC.

This clonotype showed up just a few times. The V call is TRBV20-1, the J call TRBJ2-1; D might be TRBD2 (6 bases). CDR3 length: 14 amino acids. The V gene lost 5 bases and the J gene lost 0 bases, with 11 bases spanning the gap. Germline CDR1 and CDR2: DFQATT and SNEGSKA (reference sequence). This CDR3 reads CSAPGTYSYNEQFF. Written as DNA, the CDR3 is TGCAGTGCTCCCGGGACTTACTCCTACAATGAGCAGTTCTTC.

This clonotype was observed at least ten times. V is TRBV7-9 and J is TRBJ2-1; 11 bases match TRBD2. There are 16 residues in the CDR3. J was trimmed by 5 bases and V by 5 bases; bases with no gene match: 8. The germline gives CDR1 SEHNR, CDR2 FQNEAQ (reference sequence). In DNA, the CDR3 is TGTGCCAGCAGCCCAAAGACTAGCGGGAAGGACAATGAGCAGTTCTTC. This codes for CASSPKTSGKDNEQFF.

This chain links TRBV11-1 with TRBJ2-7; TRBD2 matches at 8 bases. There are 15 residues in the CDR3. Trimming took 4 bases from V and 0 from J; bases not matched to a gene: 5. CDR1 is SGHAT, CDR2 FQDESV, per germline (reference sequence). CDR3 sequence (DNA): TGTGCCAGCAGCTGGGAGAGCGGGAGCTCCTACGAGCAGTACTTC. Its protein is CASSWESGSSYEQYF.

This clonotype has more than one count but fewer than ten. The gene calls are TRBV20-1 and TRBJ1-1; 8 bases agree with TRBD1. The CDR3 loop spans 14 amino acids. CDR1 and CDR2 from the germline V gene are DFQATT and SNEGSKA (reference sequence). Trimming at V came to 6 bases and at J to 5 bases, leaving 11 bases not matched to a gene. DNA of the CDR3: TGCAGTGCCCTTCGGACAGGGAGGGGAACTGAAGCTTTCTTT. This sequence encodes CSALRTGRGTEAFF.

This clonotype has a count of ten or more. Sequence at one end of the junction differs from germline and may be a read error. The chain carries TRBV12-3 or TRBV12-4 and TRBJ2-3; D possibly uses TRBD1 or TRBD2 (5 bases each). The CDR3 totals 12 residues. Here the CDR3 reads CASSLGADTQYF. The DNA for the CDR3 is TGCGCCAGCAGCTTGGGGGCAGATACGCAGTATTTT.

This clonotype appeared a few times. This CDR3 is CASSFTGTFGGVSGYTF. The CDR3 DNA is TGTGCCAGCAGTTTTACGGGGACGTTTGGGGGTGTGTCTGGCTACACCTTC. The chain combines TRBV12-3 or TRBV12-4 with TRBJ1-2; possible D gene TRBD1, 5 bases. The CDR3 length is 17 residues. V was pared by 3 bases and J by 7 bases, with 24 bases between.

This clonotype was observed a handful of times. This chain joins TRBV5-1 and TRBJ2-3; no reliable D call. The CDR3 extends over 14 amino acids. Germline V CDR1 and CDR2: SGHRS, YFSETQ. Trimming pared 0 bases from V and 2 bases from J, leaving 7 bases between. As DNA, the CDR3 is TGCGCCAGCAGCTTGGGACATACCACAGATACGCAGTATTTT. Encoded protein: CASSLGHTTDTQYF. Drawing the rest from reference TRBV5-1 and TRBJ2-3, the complete variable domain is KAGVTQTPRYLIKTRGQQVTLSCSPISGHRSVSWYQQTPGQGLQFLFEYFSETQRNKGNFPGRFSGRQFSNSRSEMNVSTLELGDSALYLCASSLGHTTDTQYFGPGTRLTVL.